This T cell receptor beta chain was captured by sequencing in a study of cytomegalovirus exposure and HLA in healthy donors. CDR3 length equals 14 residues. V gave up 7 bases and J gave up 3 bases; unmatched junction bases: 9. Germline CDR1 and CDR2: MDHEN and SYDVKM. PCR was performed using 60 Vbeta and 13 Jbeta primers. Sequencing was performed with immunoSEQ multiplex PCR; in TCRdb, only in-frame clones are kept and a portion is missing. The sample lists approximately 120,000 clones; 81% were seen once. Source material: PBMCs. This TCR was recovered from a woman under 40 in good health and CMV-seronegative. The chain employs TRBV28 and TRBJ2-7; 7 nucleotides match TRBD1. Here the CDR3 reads CASTRDSSLYEQYF. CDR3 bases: TGTGCCAGCACCCGGGACAGCAGCCTCTACGAGCAGTACTTC.